These 15 T cell receptor beta chains were all obtained from the same sample, sequenced in a study of cytomegalovirus exposure and HLA in healthy donors. 60 Vbeta and 13 Jbeta primers were used in PCR. The protocol was immunoSEQ multiplex PCR, while the TCRdb copy is restricted to in-frame clones and leaves out a portion. The sample has approximately 91,000 clones, 60% to 65% seen once. The sequencing sample was made of PBMCs. These receptors all come from a human donor in good health.

V and J are TRBV11-2 and TRBJ2-3, with D perhaps matching TRBD2 (6 bases). Germline loops: CDR1 SGHAT, CDR2 FQNNGV. With 3 bases removed from V and 4 bases from J, the gap between germline ends came to 11 bases. The CDR3 runs 14 residues. The CDR3 loop is CASSFNSGSDTQYF. CDR3 nucleotides: TGTGCCAGCAGCTTCAATAGCGGATCAGATACGCAGTATTTT.

The sample holds a few counts of this clone. This chain uses TRBV19 with TRBJ1-5; 7 bases agree with TRBD1. V lost 3 bases, J lost 6 bases, and 5 bases stayed unmatched. The CDR3 has 14 residues. CDR1 is LNHDA and CDR2 is SQIVND in the germline V gene (reference sequence). The CDR3 sequence: CASSITGAGQPQHF. The CDR3 coding sequence is TGTGCCAGTAGTATCACAGGGGCGGGTCAGCCCCAGCATTTT.

V usage is TRBV7-2 and J usage is TRBJ2-7; TRBD1 aligns across 8 bases. Looked up from germline, CDR1 is SGHTA and CDR2 is FQGNSA. The CDR3 totals 15 residues. Trimming cost V 5 bases and J 0 bases; bases outside gene matches: 6. The CDR3 protein is CASSKDRGLSYEQYF. The CDR3 DNA sequence: TGTGCCAGCAGCAAAGACAGGGGCCTCTCCTACGAGCAGTACTTC.

V gene TRBV25-1 combines with J gene TRBJ2-5; TRBD2 is a possible D gene (7 bases). The CDR3 covers 14 residues. V was cut by 4 bases and J by 5 bases, with 14 bases left in between. From germline, CDR1 is MGHDK and CDR2 SYGVNS. CDR3: CASSAGGSHETQYF. CDR3 nucleotide sequence: TGTGCCAGCAGTGCGGGGGGCTCTCACGAGACCCAGTACTTC. The whole variable domain, remainder taken from reference TRBV25-1 and TRBJ2-5, is EADIYQTPRYLVIGTGKKITLECSQTMGHDKMYWYQQDPGMELHLIHYSYGVNSTEKGDLSSESTVSRIRTEHFPLTLESARPSHTSQYLCASSAGGSHETQYFGPGTRLLVL.

V usage is TRBV27 and J usage is TRBJ1-4; D remains unclear. The CDR3 runs 14 residues. Per germline, CDR1 MNHEY and CDR2 SMNVEV (reference sequence). V was pared by 2 bases and J by 7 bases, with 11 bases between. This CDR3 reads CASSLGRRVEKLFF. In DNA, the CDR3 is TGTGCCAGCAGTTTAGGGCGGAGGGTTGAAAAACTGTTTTTT.

The genes are TRBV6-5 and TRBJ1-2, with 7 bases that match TRBD1. Trimming took 0 bases from V and 7 from J; bases not matched to a gene: 5. The CDR3 sequence is 14 residues long. CDR1 and CDR2 (germline): MNHEY, SVGAGI. The CDR3 nucleotides are TGTGCCAGCAGTTACTCGATGAAGGGGGCTGGCTACACCTTC. This gives the protein CASSYSMKGAGYTF.

This clone has only a few counts. The rearrangement links TRBV5-1 to TRBJ1-1; 7 bases fit TRBD1. The germline V gene has CDR1 SGHRS and CDR2 YFSETQ. This CDR3 region has 14 residues. V gave up 1 base and J gave up 5 bases; unmatched junction bases: 5. The DNA of the CDR3 is TGCGCCAGCAGCTTGACAGGGGAAAGGACTGAAGCTTTCTTT. Translation: CASSLTGERTEAFF.

The chain is built from TRBV7-2 and TRBJ2-3, with a possible D match to TRBD2 (5 bases). The CDR3 is 15 residues long. CDR1 SGHTA and CDR2 FQGNSA come from the germline V gene. Trimming pared 4 bases from V and 2 bases from J, leaving 13 bases between. This CDR3 reads CASSSPRVFTDTQYF. CDR3 DNA sequence: TGTGCCAGCAGCTCCCCGCGGGTCTTCACAGATACGCAGTATTTT.

This chain connects TRBV11-2 to TRBJ2-7; TRBD2 is a possible D gene (5 bases). This CDR3 has 15 amino acids. V was clipped by 5 bases and J by 8 bases, with 22 bases between them. CDR1 and CDR2 from the germline V gene are SGHAT and FQNNGV. CDR3: CASSPALTGRRQQYF. DNA for the CDR3: TGTGCCAGCAGCCCCGCCCTAACGGGGAGACGCCAGCAGTACTTC.

The chain recombines TRBV5-6 with TRBJ2-2; 8 bases fit TRBD1. Germline V gives CDR1 SGHDT, CDR2 YYEEEE. This CDR3 contains 15 residues. V was clipped by 4 bases and J by 0 bases; unmatched bases: 2. In DNA form, the CDR3 reads TGTGCCAGCAGCGACAGGGGACCGAACACCGGGGAGCTGTTTTTT. It is translated as CASSDRGPNTGELFF.

This sequence joins TRBV21-1 and TRBJ1-2. TRBV21-1 is annotated as a pseudogene. The CDR3 sequence is 17 residues long. The CDR3 spells CASSSPGGDSGRNGYTF. In nucleotides, the CDR3 is TGTGCCAGCAGCTCCCCCGGCGGCGATTCTGGCCGTAATGGCTACACCTTC.

This clone was observed a single time. This chain links TRBV6-1 with TRBJ1-2; D gene unclear. Germline V CDR1 and CDR2: MNHNS, SASEGT. The CDR3 sequence is 14 residues long. The V end lost 7 bases, the J end lost 6 bases, and 18 bases lay between the germline ends. This CDR3 is CASNGAIDYNGYTF. For the CDR3, the DNA is TGTGCCAGCAACGGCGCGATTGACTACAATGGCTACACCTTC.

The chain employs TRBV6-1 and TRBJ2-3; perhaps TRBD2 as D (7 bases). Trimming stripped 3 bases from V and 8 bases from J, with 21 bases between. From germline, CDR1 is MNHNS and CDR2 SASEGT. The CDR3 is made up of 16 amino acids. The CDR3 region has the DNA TGTGCCAGCAGTGAGGCTGTGGTAGCGAGGGGGGGTACGCAGTATTTT. Its protein is CASSEAVVARGGTQYF.

This clone was seen a few times. The chain employs TRBV6-1 and TRBJ2-4; D unclear. CDR1 and CDR2 (germline): MNHNS, SASEGT. This CDR3 has 14 amino acids. Trimming took 2 bases from V and 4 from J, leaving 9 bases between them. CDR3 protein: CASSEWAVKNIQYF. The CDR3 DNA is TGTGCCAGCAGTGAATGGGCAGTTAAAAACATTCAGTACTTC.

V usage is TRBV4-1 and J usage is TRBJ2-2, with 12 bases identical to TRBD2. V shed 1 base, J shed 6 bases, and the junction held 3 bases outside the gene matches. In germline, CDR1 is MGHRA, CDR2 YSYEKL. There are 16 residues in the CDR3. CDR3 amino acids: CASSQASGGASGELFF. CDR3 sequence (DNA): TGCGCCAGCAGCCAAGCTAGCGGGGGGGCATCCGGGGAGCTGTTTTTT.